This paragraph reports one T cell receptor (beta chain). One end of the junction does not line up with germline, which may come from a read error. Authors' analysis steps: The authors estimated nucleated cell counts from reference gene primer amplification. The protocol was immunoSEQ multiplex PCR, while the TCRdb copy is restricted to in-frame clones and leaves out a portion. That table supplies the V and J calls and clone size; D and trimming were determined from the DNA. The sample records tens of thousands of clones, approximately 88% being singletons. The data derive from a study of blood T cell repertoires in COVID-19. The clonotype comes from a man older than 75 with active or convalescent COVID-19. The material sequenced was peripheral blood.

CDR3 amino acids: CASSLAGQGAYEQYF. Here the CDR3 DNA reads TGTGCCAGTAGTTTAGCGGGACAGGGAGCCTACGAGCAGTACTTC. The chain combines TRBV28 with TRBJ2-7, with D perhaps TRBD1 (9 bases). CDR1 is MDHEN and CDR2 is SYDVKM in the germline V gene. This CDR3 spans 15 amino acids.